A selection of T cell receptor beta chains follows, all from one sample in a study of blood T cell repertoires in COVID-19. The assay was immunoSEQ multiplex PCR, and TCRdb's table has in-frame clones only and misses some. The sample lists approximately 290,000 clones; approximately 90% were seen once. The sequenced sample consisted of PBMCs or T cells enriched from blood (not recorded which). All receptors derive from a woman aged 25-40 years who had recovered from COVID-19. Both conserved end residues are part of each CDR3. Some rows have no size entry. The others give once, few or many, or a class for an expanded clone.

v_call,clone_size,cdr3_aa
TRBV7-9,-,CASRGTSGYNEQFF
TRBV18,-,CASSPGQVIPGELFF
TRBV5-4,-,CASGREGLDTQYF
TRBV4-2,-,CASSQDLAKRSGEQYF
TRBV6-6,once,CASSSKTAPGSYGYTF
TRBV2,-,CASSARVTNEKLFF
TRBV9,-,CASSVDPSGRAGDTQYF
TRBV7-6,-,CASSLAWPNEQFF
TRBV10-2,-,CASSGWQGVMNTEAFF
TRBV19,-,CASSAGLYNEQFF
TRBV4-1,-,CASSQGLAGNNEQFF
TRBV28,-,CASSLRGSTDTQYF
TRBV9,-,CASSPGLAGDKLRYEQYF
TRBV18,few,CASSPLTGEDYGYTF
TRBV30,-,CAWSDRRTGGNQPQHF
TRBV7-2,-,CASSRGGTGYSGNTIYF
TRBV6-6,-,CASSHRRGTDEKLFF
TRBV7-9,-,CASSSQSSGNTIYF
TRBV7-2,-,CASSLEGLAGEQFF
TRBV9,-,CASSVGTGQGETQYF
TRBV10-3,-,CAISRLAGTYEQYF
TRBV10-3,-,CAIRPGTSVYNEQFF
TRBV7-9,-,CASSEGTQVSPLHF
TRBV7-2,-,CASSFDRGYSPLHF
TRBV28,-,CATKGEGVNYGYTF
TRBV10-1,few,CASRGMVASGRGF
TRBV28,-,CASSRPSGLGQETQYF
TRBV5-4,-,CASSFPTANTGELFF
TRBV11-2,-,CASSAPGLVPYNEQFF
TRBV5-1,-,CASSSTPGQGYGYTF
TRBV7-9,few,CASSVQGAFDTQYF
TRBV7-2,-,CASSPSGAYNEQFF
TRBV28,-,CASSLMRQPQHF
TRBV9,-,CASSVGAAPSGAEAFF
TRBV6-4,-,CASRSFTDRAYHLSYEQYF
TRBV27,-,CASSFNGQNYGYTF
TRBV18,-,CASSPPSMGGTNEKLFF
TRBV4-1,-,CASSQVSHNDEQYF